This is a list of T cell receptor beta chains from one sample in a study of identical twins. MiXCR was run by TCRdb on the 5' RACE reads, yielding one entry per CDR3 protein. The data show around 1.7 million distinct CDR3 sequences, with under 35% seen just once and about 0.3% held by the top ten. Sequencing used cord blood. The receptors stem from a newborn girl in good health. Each CDR3 is given with its conserved first and last residue. Each record gives: V gene, D gene, J gene, CDR3 protein. D genes are given only for firm matches.

>TRBV6-5|.|TRBJ2-5
CASSYDRGGETQYF
>TRBV3-1|.|TRBJ2-5
CASSQLALSFINEQYF
>TRBV3-1|.|.
CASSFPIQETQFF
>TRBV10-3|.|TRBJ1-6
CAISPTANSPLHF
>TRBV5-1|TRBD1|TRBJ1-1
CASRDRGHSGTEAFF
>TRBV6-1|TRBD2|TRBJ2-3
CASSEGVTRLLAGARADTQYF
>TRBV20-1|.|TRBJ2-5
CNARGSQETQYF
>TRBV27|.|TRBJ2-7
CASSLGPDSSYNEQYF
>TRBV2|TRBD2|TRBJ2-3
CASTLRETTDTQYF
>TRBV20-1|.|TRBJ2-4
CSAGLKNIQYF
>TRBV20-1|.|TRBJ2-1
CSATQGLHNEQFF
>TRBV4-1|.|TRBJ1-2
CASNLGPAANYGYTF
>TRBV5-1|TRBD1|TRBJ1-1
CASSLGQGVNTEAFF
>TRBV20-1|TRBD2|TRBJ2-7
CSARIKSLAGGRYEQYF